What follows are 20 T cell receptor delta chains derived from one specimen sequenced in a study of gamma-delta chains in newborns, infants, children (dated by TCRdb to about 2019). The sample was run on an Illumina MiSeq. Via CATT, TCRdb reprocessed the public reads, and rows with identical DNA were then joined. The sample table records 8,900 or so delta-chain clones; roughly 1.5% of these occur just once. 6.5% to 9.5% of the sample lies in the top ten. The sequenced material came from blood. The source is a child who was a newborn, infant or young child, either healthy, febrile or measles-vaccinated (not recorded which).

Judged by abundance, this clone is medium-sized. The sample contains more than one DNA sequence encoding this CDR3. The V and J genes are TRDV1 and TRDJ1, with 11 bases lining up with TRDD3. V gave up 0 bases and J gave up 0 bases; unmatched junction bases: 18. Germline CDR1 is TSWWSYY and CDR2 is QGS. The CDR3 extends over 22 amino acids. CDR3 nucleotides: TGTGCTCTTGGGGAACTTACCTTCCTACGATGGGGGATACGCCCATACACCGATAAACTCATCTTT. This codes for CALGELTFLRWGIRPYTDKLIF.

This clone was seen a handful of times. DNA and listed protein disagree at residue 17, so the protein shown here was translated from the DNA. The J gene is TRDJ1, the V gene TRDV1, with 9 bases matching TRDD2. The CDR3 consists of 18 residues. CDR1 is TSWWSYY, CDR2 QGS, per germline. DNA of the CDR3: TGTGCTCTTGGGGCATCCTTCCTACGGGCTGGGGGGGCCGATAAACTCACCTTT. Its protein product is CALGASFLRAGGADKLTF.

Regarding this clone: There is a difference at residue 4 between the TCRdb protein and the DNA translation, so the protein given here was translated from the DNA. For the CDR3, the DNA is TGTGCCTCGATAGGATCCTTCCCACCTTTCTCTTACACCGATAAACTCATCTTT. This sequence encodes CASIGSFPPFSYTDKLIF. The chain couples TRDV3 to TRDJ1; D is perhaps TRDD2 (6 bases). Trimming pared 4 bases from V and 0 bases from J, leaving 27 bases between. The CDR3 is made up of 18 amino acids. From germline, CDR1 is TVYSNPD and CDR2 GDNSRS (reference sequence).

Points on this clone: The translated DNA and TCRdb's protein are not identical at residue 13; the protein here was translated from the DNA. The chain uses TRDV1 and TRDJ1, with 8 bases aligning to TRDD3. The CDR3 is 18 residues long. Germline V gene lookup returns CDR1 TSWWSYY and CDR2 QGS. The V and J ends lost 0 bases and 3 bases, in that order; junction bases with no gene match: 12. CDR3 residues: CALGELLLGARYADKLIF. The CDR3 region has the DNA TGTGCTCTTGGGGAACTCCTACTGGGGGCCCGGTACGCCGATAAACTCATCTTT.

This clone rates as large. Additional DNA sequences in this sample encode the identical CDR3. The V gene is TRDV2, the J gene TRDJ1, with 7 bases aligning to TRDD3. This CDR3 has 14 residues. V lost 1 base to trimming and J lost 5 bases; unmatched junction nucleotides: 6. CDR1 GEAIGNYY and CDR2 EKD come from the germline V gene. CDR3: CACDTGYSADKLIF. CDR3 nucleotides: TGTGCCTGTGACACGGGATACTCGGCGGATAAACTCATCTTT.

This clone is classed as medium-sized. The sample holds other DNA sequences that translate to the same CDR3. V usage is TRDV1 and J usage is TRDJ1; D uncertain. Deletions cut 5 bases from V and 4 bases from J, with 20 bases between. Germline loops: CDR1 TSWWSYY, CDR2 QGS. This CDR3 region has 16 residues. In nucleotides, the CDR3 is TGTGCTCTTGGGACTCTACGACTACGCGTTATCGATAAACTCATCTTT. This gives the protein CALGTLRLRVIDKLIF.

This clone occurred a few times. The translation of this DNA and the TCRdb protein of a much larger clone differ at residue 12, probably owing to a read error; the protein shown here is translated from the DNA. This chain connects TRDV2 to TRDJ3; TRDD3 agrees at 8 bases. Germline V lookup: CDR1 GEAIGNYY, CDR2 EKD. The CDR3 has 19 residues. For the CDR3, the DNA is TGTGCCTGTGACACCGTACTGGGGGCCCTCTCCCGGGACACCCGACAGATGTTTTTC. Amino acid sequence: CACDTVLGALSRDTRQMFF.

The V gene is TRDV3, the J gene TRDJ1; 10 bases are a match to TRDD3. The J gene was missing in TCRdb and was found by matching the end of the DNA to germline. Trimming took 1 base from V and 0 from J; bases not matched to a gene: 14. Germline V gene lookup returns CDR1 TVYSNPD and CDR2 GDNSRS (reference sequence). CDR3 length: 18 residues. In DNA, the CDR3 is TGTGCCTTTACCTTCCTTCCAGTACTGGGGGATTACACCGATAAACTCATCTTT. Protein product: CAFTFLPVLGDYTDKLIF. Drawing the rest from reference TRDV3 and TRDJ1, the complete variable domain is CDKVTQSSPDQTVASGSEVVLLCTYDTVYSNPDLFWYRIRPDYSFQFVFYGDNSRSEGADFTQGRFSVKHILTQKAFHLVISPVRTEDSATYYCAFTFLPVLGDYTDKLIFGKGTRVTVEP.

In the case of this clone: A read error is likely here: a far larger clone is one base away. At the DNA level, this CDR3 is encoded by other sequences in the same sample as well. The chain has TRDV2 and TRDJ3; 8 nucleotides match TRDD3. CDR1 and CDR2 (germline): GEAIGNYY, EKD. The CDR3 contains 17 residues. DNA of the CDR3: TGTGCCTGTGACACCGTTGGGGGATCCTGGGACACCCGACAGATGTTCTTC. Encoded protein: CACDTVGGSWDTRQMFF.

This clone was found a few times. There is a difference at residue 5 between the TCRdb protein and the DNA translation, so the protein given here was translated from the DNA. The chain joins TRDV1 to TRDJ1; the match to TRDD3 covers 10 bases. Germline V CDR1 and CDR2: TSWWSYY, QGS. Germline trimming cut 4 bases from V and 0 bases from J; bases unmatched to any gene: 14. This CDR3 has 19 residues. CDR3 amino acids: CALGGLGTGGLGYTDKLIF. DNA of the CDR3: TGTGCTCTTGGGGGACTGGGCACTGGGGGATTAGGATACACCGATAAACTCATCTTT.

This clone was found a few times. The amino acid sequence in TCRdb belongs to a much larger clone and departs from this DNA's translation at residue 9, likely a sequencing read error; the sequence shown is translated from the DNA. V usage is TRDV2 and J usage is TRDJ3; tentatively, D is TRDD3 (6 bases). Germline lookup yields CDR1 GEAIGNYY and CDR2 EKD. This CDR3 contains 19 residues. V was trimmed by 3 bases and J by 1 base, leaving 18 bases between them. This chain's CDR3 is CACDGLLGYTSWDTRQMFF. The CDR3 DNA follows: TGTGCCTGTGACGGTCTTCTGGGGTATACATCCTGGGACACCCGACAGATGTTTTTC.

The chain employs TRDV1 and TRDJ1; possibly TRDD2 or TRDD3 for D (9 bases each). Germline V gene lookup returns CDR1 TSWWSYY and CDR2 QGS. The CDR3 covers 24 residues. Trimming cost V 2 bases and J 8 bases, with 45 bases left between them. CDR3 nucleotide sequence: TGTGCTCTTGGGGAATTTCAGGTAGCCCCCCCCTTCCTACGGTACTGGGGGACCGAAGGGAAACTCATCTTT. It encodes CALGEFQVAPPFLRYWGTEGKLIF.

By share, this clone ranks as medium-sized. This specimen includes other DNA sequences encoding the same CDR3. The V and J genes are TRDV2 and TRDJ1, with a weak D call TRDD3 (6 bases). The CDR3 loop spans 18 amino acids. The V end lost 3 bases, the J end lost 0 bases, and 22 bases lay between the germline ends. Germline V gene lookup returns CDR1 GEAIGNYY and CDR2 EKD. This CDR3 reads CACDPYVVRGKNTDKLIF. The CDR3 nucleotides are TGTGCCTGTGACCCCTACGTCGTTCGGGGGAAAAACACCGATAAACTCATCTTT.

This clone was observed a few times. The protein held in TCRdb is that of a much larger clone and does not match this DNA's translation at residue 8, likely because of a read error; the protein shown is translated from the DNA. This chain uses TRDV2 with TRDJ3; the match to TRDD3 covers 7 bases. The CDR3 consists of 18 residues. Germline CDR1 GEAIGNYY, CDR2 EKD. V shed 0 bases, J shed 1 base, and the junction held 5 bases outside the gene matches. CDR3 amino acids: CACDTWGTGSWDTRQMFF. Here the CDR3 DNA reads TGTGCCTGTGACACCTGGGGGACAGGGTCCTGGGACACCCGACAGATGTTTTTC.

This clone has just a few counts. The germline gene is not matched at one end of the junction; a read error may be the cause. The chain links TRDV1 to TRDJ1; 12 bases are shared with TRDD3. This CDR3 is 22 amino acids long. Germline V gene data show CDR1 as TSWWSYY and CDR2 as QGS. The CDR3 coding sequence is TGTGCTCTTGGGGAACTCCCTCTTCCCTCCTCCTGGGGGATACGCGACACCGATAGACTCATCTTT. Amino acid sequence: CALGELPLPSSWGIRDTDRLIF.

A few counts support this clone. This DNA translates differently at residue 8 from the TCRdb protein, which is that of a much larger clone; a read error is likely, and the protein shown is the DNA's own translation. The genes are TRDV2 and TRDJ3; 9 bases line up with TRDD3. CDR3 length: 19 amino acids. Germline V gene lookup returns CDR1 GEAIGNYY and CDR2 EKD. After removal of 3 bases from V and 0 bases from J, the junction contained 8 bases not matched to a gene. As DNA, the CDR3 is TGTGCCTGTGACGTACTGGGGGACGTCGGCTCCTGGGACACCCGACAGATGTTTTTC. It is translated as CACDVLGDVGSWDTRQMFF.

The table lists this clone with a few counts. The protein that TCRdb holds for this DNA derives from a much larger clone and differs from the translated DNA at residue 13, which likely indicates a read error; the protein shown here is translated from the DNA. The rearrangement joins TRAV29/DV5 to TRDJ1; D perhaps matches TRDD2 (6 bases). The CDR3 runs to 15 residues. Germline CDR1 NSMFDY, CDR2 ISSIKDK. CDR3 nucleotide sequence: TGTGCGGGGGTGGTCTTCCTGAGTCAAACCGATAAACCCATCTTT. Its translation is CAGVVFLSQTDKPIF.

In its sample, this clone was seen a few times. The chain carries TRDV1 and TRDJ1; TRDD3 matches at 7 bases. This CDR3 region has 23 residues. Germline V lookup: CDR1 TSWWSYY, CDR2 QGS. The trim removed 2 bases at V and 6 bases at J, leaving 33 bases unmatched. CDR3 region: CALGEKTRPKFRPLVLGKHKLIF. For the CDR3, the DNA is TGTGCTCTTGGGGAAAAAACCCGCCCAAAGTTCCGCCCGTTAGTACTGGGGAAGCATAAACTCATCTTT.

This clone is labeled as medium-sized. The chain combines TRDV1 with TRDJ1; D may be TRDD2 (7 bases). The CDR3 runs to 19 residues. CDR1 is TSWWSYY, CDR2 QGS, per germline. Trimming stripped 1 base from V and 0 bases from J, with 21 bases between. The CDR3 spells CALGEQIPTCTGYTDKLIF. The CDR3 coding sequence is TGTGCTCTTGGGGAACAGATTCCTACTTGTACTGGGTACACCGATAAACTCATCTTT.

This clone was picked up a small number of times. This chain links TRDV1 with TRDJ2, with 8 bases that match TRDD3. This CDR3 region has 21 residues. The V gene end was trimmed by 1 base and the J gene end by 0 bases; junction bases not matched to a gene: 16. Germline V gene sequence: CDR1 TSWWSYY, CDR2 QGS. The CDR3 bases are TGTGCTCTTGGGGAACGAAATTACACGGACTGGGGGCCTGCTTTGACAGCACAACTCTTCTTT. Translation: CALGERNYTDWGPALTAQLFF.